The present entry profiles one T cell receptor (beta chain) with its context. Its antigen is still unknown. These data belong to a study of OX40 agonist ivuxolimab in advanced cancers. Study-level background: Patients got intravenous ivuxolimab at 0.01 to 10 mg/kg every 2 weeks. Study-wide points: In general, CD8+ T cells held more expanded clones than CD4+ did, on average. The study did not work out the antigen specificity of the expanded peripheral T cells. At 0.1 to 3.0 mg/kg, clonal expansion of CD4+ and CD8+ blood T cells had occurred by week 6.

Sequencing used immunoSEQ multiplex PCR; TCRdb keeps in-frame clones, though not all of them. The repertoire holds more than 65,000 clones, with roughly 84% as singletons. The sequencing here drew on CD4+ or CD8+ T cells sorted from blood, taken in a trial of the OX40 agonist ivuxolimab. The receptor's source is an adult with an advanced solid tumor such as melanoma, head and neck, liver or kidney cancer.

CDR3 in amino acids: CASSPGTENIQYF. CDR3 DNA sequence: TGTGCCTCCTCTCCCGGGACAGAAAACATTCAGTACTTC. The V call is TRBV6-1, the J call TRBJ2-4; 7 bases agree with TRBD1. The CDR3 has 13 residues. Germline CDR1 reads MNHNS; CDR2 reads SASEGT. J gave up 5 bases and V 11 bases, and 9 bases lay outside the gene matches.